The rows below give T cell receptor beta chains drawn from one sample of a study of blood T cell repertoires in COVID-19. Sequencing was performed with immunoSEQ multiplex PCR; in TCRdb, only in-frame clones are kept and a portion is missing. The repertoire holds a few hundred thousand clones, with roughly 80% as singletons. Sequencing was performed on peripheral blood. The receptor source for this set is a woman between 18 and 30 years old with acute or convalescent COVID-19. Each CDR3 is given with its conserved first and last residue. D genes are given only for firm matches. A row's size may be missing; if present it is once, few, many or a size class.

D	V	J	size	length	CDR3	DNA
-	TRBV11-2	TRBJ1-2	-	14	CASSSPRGANGYTF	TGTGCCAGCAGCTCCCCTCGGGGGGCCAATGGCTACACCTTC
-	TRBV6-2/TRBV6-3	TRBJ1-5	-	18	CASSYRRGQNNSNQPQHF	TGTGCCAGCAGTTACAGACGAGGACAGAATAATAGCAATCAGCCCCAGCATTTT
TRBD1	TRBV25-1	TRBJ1-2	-	17	CASSDPTTGVGDYGYTF	TGTGCCAGCAGTGATCCAACTACAGGGGTAGGAGACTATGGCTACACCTTC
TRBD1	TRBV24-1	TRBJ2-7	-	16	CATSEGQGFPLDEQYF	TGTGCCACCAGTGAAGGACAGGGATTTCCCCTCGATGAGCAGTACTTC
TRBD2	TRBV19	TRBJ2-5	-	16	CATAGLAGALGETQYF	TGTGCCACCGCGGGACTAGCGGGAGCCCTGGGGGAGACCCAGTACTTC
-	TRBV9	TRBJ2-7	-	14	CASSVALEHYEQYF	TGTGCCAGCAGCGTAGCCTTAGAGCACTACGAGCAGTACTTC
-	TRBV9	TRBJ2-2	-	11	CASSSAGELFF	TGTGCCAGCAGCTCGGCCGGGGAGCTGTTTTTT
TRBD2	TRBV5-6	TRBJ2-2	many	16	CASSLVAGEVTGELFF	TGTGCCAGCAGCTTGGTGGCGGGAGAGGTCACCGGGGAGCTGTTTTTT
TRBD1	TRBV18	TRBJ1-1	once	18	CASSPATGGADLNTEAFF	TGTGCCAGCTCACCTGCGACAGGGGGCGCCGACCTGAACACTGAAGCTTTCTTT
-	TRBV7-2	TRBJ1-2	-	15	CASSLGSGANYGYTF	TGTGCCAGCAGCTTAGGGTCAGGGGCTAACTATGGCTACACCTTC
TRBD2	TRBV4-3	TRBJ2-1	-	12	CASSQAGGEQFF	TGCGCCAGCAGCCAAGCGGGAGGTGAGCAGTTCTTC
TRBD2	TRBV7-6	TRBJ2-1	-	17	CASSLDGTSGIYNEQFF	TGTGCCAGCAGCTTAGACGGGACTAGCGGGATATACAATGAGCAGTTCTTC
TRBD2	TRBV5-1	TRBJ2-2	once	18	CASSLGLAGGKNTGELFF	TGCGCCAGCAGCTTGGGGCTAGCGGGAGGGAAGAACACCGGGGAGCTGTTTTTT
-	TRBV7-2	TRBJ1-5	once	15	CASSLGDSANQPQHF	TGTGCCAGCAGCTTAGGTGACAGCGCTAATCAGCCCCAGCATTTT
-	TRBV14	TRBJ2-2	-	17	CASSQVYIVGQPGELFF	TGTGCCAGCAGCCAAGTCTATATTGTTGGGCAGCCCGGGGAGCTGTTTTTT
-	TRBV10-2	TRBJ1-2	-	14	CASSELWAVEGYTF	TGCGCCAGCAGTGAGCTCTGGGCAGTAGAAGGCTACACCTTC
-	TRBV28	TRBJ2-1	once	15	CASSFGGRSYNEQFF	TGTGCCAGCAGTTTTGGCGGGCGCTCCTACAATGAGCAGTTCTTC
TRBD2	TRBV4-3	TRBJ2-1	-	19	CASSQGLAGFRERGNEQFF	TGCGCCAGCAGCCAAGGACTAGCGGGATTCCGGGAGAGGGGCAATGAGCAGTTCTTC
TRBD1	TRBV5-1	TRBJ1-1	-	14	CASSAGQAYTEAFF	TGCGCCAGCAGCGCGGGACAGGCGTACACTGAAGCTTTCTTT
TRBD1	TRBV19	TRBJ1-3	-	16	CASTPWRDRSGNTIYF	TGTGCCAGTACCCCCTGGCGGGACAGGTCAGGAAACACCATATATTTT
-	TRBV4-3	TRBJ1-2	-	16	CASSQEVEGSPYGYTF	TGCGCCAGCAGCCAAGAGGTCGAAGGGAGCCCCTATGGCTACACCTTC
-	TRBV29-1	TRBJ1-1	-	13	CSANREERTEAFF	TGCAGCGCGAACCGGGAAGAAAGGACTGAAGCTTTCTTT
-	TRBV5-4	TRBJ1-4	-	12	CASSTANEKLFF	TGTGCCAGCAGCACAGCTAATGAAAAACTGTTTTTT
TRBD2	TRBV5-1	TRBJ2-7	-	15	CASSQRGLAVYEQYF	TGCGCCAGCAGCCAACGGGGACTAGCGGTTTACGAGCAGTACTTC
-	TRBV28	TRBJ2-7	-	14	CASSPEPRDYEQYF	TGTGCCAGCAGCCCAGAGCCCAGGGACTACGAGCAGTACTTC
TRBD2	TRBV14	TRBJ2-3	-	15	CASSQVGGRAHTQYF	TGTGCCAGCAGCCAAGTCGGCGGGAGGGCCCATACGCAGTATTTT
-	TRBV5-1	TRBJ2-1	-	19	CASSLESGTGSWRSNEQFF	TGCGCCAGCAGCTTGGAGTCAGGAACGGGATCCTGGAGGAGCAATGAGCAGTTCTTC
TRBD2	TRBV6-2/TRBV6-3	TRBJ2-1	-	19	CASSYSYRERTSAHNEQFF	TGTGCCAGCAGTTACTCTTACAGGGAGAGGACTAGCGCCCACAATGAGCAGTTCTTC
TRBD2	TRBV20-1	TRBJ2-3	-	15	CSASIAGGRADTQYF	TGCAGTGCTAGTATAGCGGGAGGTCGCGCAGATACGCAGTATTTT